These T cell receptor beta chains were read from a single sample in a study of blood T cell repertoires in COVID-19. Data came from immunoSEQ multiplex PCR; TCRdb stores just in-frame clones and leaves some out. The sample shows some 400,000 clones, approximately 89% of them seen only once. The sequencing input was PBMCs or T cells enriched from blood (not recorded which). The receptors here all came from a woman aged 40 to 50 who had been exposed to COVID-19. Both conserved end residues are part of each CDR3. The order of the fields is V gene, D gene, J gene, clone size, CDR3 DNA, CDR3 protein. D genes are given only for firm matches. Where a row states a size, it is once, few, many or the class of an expanded clone; other rows omit it.

>TRBV7-2|.|TRBJ2-2|.
TGTGCCAGCAGCTTAGGGCCGAGCGGAGTTACCGGGGAGCTGTTTTTT
CASSLGPSGVTGELFF
>TRBV7-2|.|TRBJ1-1|once
TGTGCCAGCAGCTTACTAACAGGGTTCATGAACACTGAAGCTTTCTTT
CASSLLTGFMNTEAFF
>TRBV12-3/TRBV12-4|.|TRBJ1-2|.
TGTGCCAGCAGTTTCCAGGGTAGCTATGGCTACACCTTC
CASSFQGSYGYTF
>TRBV2|.|TRBJ1-4|.
TGTGCCAGCAGCGGGGGGGGAGGCAACGAAAAACTGTTTTTT
CASSGGGGNEKLFF
>TRBV6-5|TRBD1|TRBJ1-6|.
TGTGCCAGCAGCCTGACAGGGGAATACTCACCCCTCCACTTT
CASSLTGEYSPLHF
>TRBV2|TRBD1|TRBJ1-1|.
TGTGCCAGCACTATGACAGGGATTAACACTGAAGCTTTCTTT
CASTMTGINTEAFF
>TRBV6-5|.|TRBJ1-1|once
TGTGCCAGCAGATTGTCGAGAGGTATGAACACTGAAGCTTTCTTT
CASRLSRGMNTEAFF
>TRBV19|.|TRBJ1-2|.
TGTGCCAGTAGTGTAACGGGACAAACGGCGGGCTATGGCTACACCTTC
CASSVTGQTAGYGYTF
>TRBV9|TRBD1|TRBJ1-6|.
TGTGCCAGCAGCGTAGGACAGGGGAATTCACCCCTCCACTTT
CASSVGQGNSPLHF
>TRBV10-3|TRBD1|TRBJ1-1|.
TGTGCCATCAGGATTGGACAGGGAAAGGCTGAAGCTTTCTTT
CAIRIGQGKAEAFF
>TRBV6-4|TRBD1|TRBJ1-1|.
TGTGCCAGCATCCACTCCCGGGACAGGGAGACTGAAGCTTTCTTT
CASIHSRDRETEAFF
>TRBV7-2|.|TRBJ2-5|.
TGTGCCAGCAGCTTAGGGGGCAGGGAAGAGACCCAGTACTTC
CASSLGGREETQYF
>TRBV24-1|TRBD1|TRBJ1-5|.
TGTGCCACCAGTCCGGGACAGGGTTCAAGTCAGCCCCAGCATTTT
CATSPGQGSSQPQHF
>TRBV14|TRBD2|TRBJ2-1|.
TGTGCCAGCAGCCAGTTTCGCGGGGGCTACAATGAGCAGTTCTTC
CASSQFRGGYNEQFF
>TRBV9|TRBD1|TRBJ1-2|.
TGTGCCAGCAGCGTAGGTCACAGGGGTTCTAACTATGGCTACACCTTC
CASSVGHRGSNYGYTF
>TRBV7-6|TRBD1|TRBJ2-3|.
TGTGCCAGCAGCTCGCGAAGGGACAGGGAGACAGATACGCAGTATTTT
CASSSRRDRETDTQYF
>TRBV29-1|.|TRBJ1-2|.
TGCAGCGTTCGGGCGGGGAACTATGGCTACACCTTC
CSVRAGNYGYTF
>TRBV19|.|TRBJ2-7|once
TGTGCCAGTAGTCTCTCCCTTCAGGGCACCTACGAGCAGTACTTC
CASSLSLQGTYEQYF
>TRBV10-2|TRBD2|TRBJ2-7|.
TGCGCCAGCGCGACTAGCGGGAGCCACGAGCAGTACTTC
CASATSGSHEQYF
>TRBV2|.|TRBJ2-1|.
TGTGCCAGCTCCGGGCAGGGTAAATTGAATGAGCAGTTCTTC
CASSGQGKLNEQFF
>TRBV5-1|.|TRBJ1-2|few
TGCGCCAGCAGCTTGAACTCACAGAATTATGGCTACACCTTC
CASSLNSQNYGYTF
>TRBV5-1|.|TRBJ2-6|.
TGCGCCAGCAGCTTACTCCGACAGACCCCTCGTCCCTCTGGGGCCAACGTCCTGACTTTC
CASSLLRQTPRPSGANVLTF
>TRBV2|TRBD2|TRBJ2-1|.
TGTGCCAGCAGTGAGGGACTAGCGGGGGGGTCCTCCTACAATGAGCAGTTCTTC
CASSEGLAGGSSYNEQFF
>TRBV12-3/TRBV12-4|.|TRBJ1-1|.
TGTGCCAGCAGAAGGGGGAGAAGTACTGAAGCTTTCTTT
CASRRGRSTEAFF
>TRBV24-1|TRBD1|TRBJ1-3|.
TGTGCCACCAGTGCCGCCCGGACAGGGCGAAACACCATATATTTT
CATSAARTGRNTIYF
>TRBV2|TRBD1|TRBJ2-7|once
TGTGCCAGCAGTTCCGGGACAGACCTTATCGAGCAGTACTTC
CASSSGTDLIEQYF
>TRBV24-1|TRBD1|TRBJ2-2|once
TGTGCCACCAGCAGCAACAGGGGGTCCGGGGAGCTGTTTTTT
CATSSNRGSGELFF
>TRBV6-5|TRBD2|TRBJ2-7|.
TGTGCCAGCACCCTAGCGGGAGGGCCCTCCTACGAGCAGTACTTC
CASTLAGGPSYEQYF